This T cell receptor beta chain came from a study of CD8 T cells in ankylosing spondylitis. Study-level results: Reactive arthritis synovial fluid and blood previously showed some of these motif variants. Ankylosing spondylitis blood seemed to carry a telltale TCR beta motif made of roughly eight highly homologous variants. Disease-linked clones reportedly showed significant enrichment in matched ankylosing spondylitis synovial fluid. Relatively rare in peripheral blood, disease-linked clones were also CD8+.

This clonotype was picked up many times. Antigen: not known. The germline gives CDR1 MNHEY, CDR2 SVGEGT. CDR3 size: 12 residues. Unmatched junction bases numbered 5, after V lost 6 bases and J lost 7 bases. Each TCR beta library was made by quantitative 5'-RACE that incorporated molecular barcodes. TCRdb processed the 5' RACE reads anew with MiXCR; each CDR3 protein has one entry. The sample lists about 500,000 distinct CDR3 sequences, 5.3% occurring once. The TCR originated in a male donor with ankylosing spondylitis. The chain is built from TRBV6-2 or TRBV6-3 and TRBJ1-2, with 7 bases that match TRBD1. Sequenced: blood, either unsorted or a sorted T cell fraction (not recorded which). The CDR3 here is CASRDRLFGYTF. DNA for the CDR3: TGTGCCAGCAGGGACAGGCTGTTTGGCTACACCTTC.